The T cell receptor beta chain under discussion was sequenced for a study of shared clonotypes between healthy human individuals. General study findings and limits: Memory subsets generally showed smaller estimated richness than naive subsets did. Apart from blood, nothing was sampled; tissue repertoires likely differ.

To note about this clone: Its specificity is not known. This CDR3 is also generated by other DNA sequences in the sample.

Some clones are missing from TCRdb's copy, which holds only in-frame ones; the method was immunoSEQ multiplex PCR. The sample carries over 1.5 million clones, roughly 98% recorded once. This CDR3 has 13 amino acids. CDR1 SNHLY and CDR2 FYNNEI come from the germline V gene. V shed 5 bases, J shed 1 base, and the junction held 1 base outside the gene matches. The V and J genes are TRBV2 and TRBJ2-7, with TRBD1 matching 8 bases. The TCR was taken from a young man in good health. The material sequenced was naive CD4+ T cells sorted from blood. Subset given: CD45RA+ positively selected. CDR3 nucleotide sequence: TGTGCCAGCAGTCGGGACAGGTCCTACGAGCAGTACTTC. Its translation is CASSRDRSYEQYF.